This T cell receptor beta chain comes out of a study of Graves' ophthalmopathy and Graves' hyperthyroidism. Study-wide results and caveats: Blood shared most expanded thyroid clonotypes above 0.001 frequency.

The CDR3 sequence is 16 residues long. After removal of 1 base from V and 7 bases from J, the junction contained 13 bases not matched to a gene. Germline assignment: CDR1 DFQATT and CDR2 SNEGSKA (reference sequence). Amplification of TCR beta CDR3 regions used RNA transcripts. After a first-round RT-PCR with HTBI primers, a second-round multiplex PCR was run. TCRdb re-called the multiplex PCR reads with MiXCR, one entry per CDR3 protein. The table includes approximately 380,000 distinct CDR3 sequences, under 25% detected once. This clonotype showed up many times. Antigen specificity is unknown. The clonotype comes from a woman aged 18-30 years with stable Graves' hyperthyroidism. The gene calls are TRBV20-1 and TRBJ2-7, with TRBD2 matching over 10 bases. The material sequenced was peripheral blood. This CDR3 reads CSARGGDLAGVGEQYF. DNA of the CDR3: TGCAGTGCTAGAGGGGGAGACCTAGCGGGAGTCGGGGAGCAGTACTTC.